This T cell receptor (beta chain) was observed in a study of control samples from healthy donors and cancer patients. J gave up 4 bases and V 7 bases, and 8 bases lay outside the gene matches. The CDR3 spans 14 residues. Germline CDR1 is SNHLY and CDR2 is FYNNEI. This clone was picked up a small number of times. TCRdb's table, derived via immunoSEQ multiplex PCR, lists solely in-frame clones and lacks some. The top ten hold 4.5% to 7% of the sample, which has tens of thousands of clones, just under 90% seen once. The source is a man aged 50-59 years in good health. Sequencing was performed on blood. This chain links TRBV2 with TRBJ1-2, with TRBD1 matching over 8 bases. The CDR3 sequence: CASTERGQGYGYTF. DNA of the CDR3: TGTGCCAGCACCGAGCGTGGACAGGGCTATGGCTACACCTTC.